What follows are 26 T cell receptor beta chains derived from one specimen sequenced in a study of T cell responses to AZD1222 COVID-19 vaccine. Using immunoSEQ multiplex PCR, the repertoire was profiled, and TCRdb retains in-frame clones only, with some absent. The data contain 110,000 or so clones, approximately 90% of them singletons. The specimen was peripheral blood, collected 28 days after the second AZD1222 dose. The receptors here all came from an adult who received the AZD1222 COVID-19 vaccine.

The chain joins TRBV4-2 to TRBJ1-4; the match to TRBD1 covers 7 bases. V was clipped by 0 bases and J by 0 bases; unmatched bases: 7. Germline V gene lookup returns CDR1 LGHNA and CDR2 YNFKEQ. This CDR3 spans 18 amino acids. CDR3 residues: CASSQDQNRGTTNEKLFF. In DNA form, the CDR3 reads TGTGCCAGCAGCCAAGACCAAAACAGGGGAACAACTAATGAAAAACTGTTTTTT.

The chain uses TRBV7-2 and TRBJ2-3; 14 bases fit TRBD2. This CDR3 contains 19 residues. Germline assignment: CDR1 SGHTA and CDR2 FQGNSA. V dropped 1 base and J dropped 4; count of bases not matched to a gene: 10. DNA for the CDR3: TGTGCCAGCAGCTTAGTAAGCCTAGGACTAGCGGGAGGACCAGATACGCAGTATTTT. Its protein product is CASSLVSLGLAGGPDTQYF.

The table lists this clone with a count of one. This sequence joins TRBV12-3 or TRBV12-4 and TRBJ2-6, with D uncertain. Deletions cut 7 bases from V and 0 bases from J, with 4 bases between. The CDR3 covers 13 residues. The CDR3 region has the DNA TGTGCCAGCACCAGCTCTGGGGCCAACGTCCTGACTTTC. Protein: CASTSSGANVLTF.

The chain is built from TRBV6-5 and TRBJ1-1, with TRBD1 identical over 7 bases. Trimming cost V 7 bases and J 1 base; bases outside gene matches: 6. This CDR3 contains 14 residues. The germline gives CDR1 MNHEY, CDR2 SVGAGI. The chain's CDR3 is CASTRDSSNTEAFF. In DNA form, the CDR3 reads TGTGCCAGCACAAGGGACAGTTCGAACACTGAAGCTTTCTTT.

The DNA for the CDR3 is TGTGCCAGCAGTTTATCGAAAGGGGCCTATGGCTACACCTTC. It is translated as CASSLSKGAYGYTF. The chain employs TRBV28 and TRBJ1-2; perhaps TRBD1 as D (5 bases). The CDR3 consists of 14 residues. Trimming took off 1 base at V and 4 bases at J, with 10 bases between the two ends. Germline lookup yields CDR1 MDHEN and CDR2 SYDVKM.

This chain connects TRBV7-2 to TRBJ1-1; 8 bases agree with TRBD1. The J segment lost 5 bases and the V segment lost 5 bases, leaving 7 bases of the junction unmatched. Germline CDR1 and CDR2: SGHTA and FQGNSA. The CDR3 runs to 14 residues. CDR3: CASSPHGTGTEAFF. In DNA, the CDR3 is TGTGCCAGCAGCCCCCACGGGACAGGTACTGAAGCTTTCTTT.

CDR3 coding DNA: TGTGCCAGCAGTGGGGCCGGGGAGCTGTTTTTT. It specifies CASSGAGELFF. The V gene is TRBV28, the J gene TRBJ2-2; D not certain. Trimming shortened V by 5 bases and J by 6 bases, and 4 bases separated the two germline ends. Per the germline V gene, CDR1 is MDHEN and CDR2 is SYDVKM. The CDR3 is made up of 11 amino acids. Looking up the rest from reference TRBV28 and TRBJ2-2 gives the full variable domain: DVKVTQSSRYLVKRTGEKVFLECVQDMDHENMFWYRQDPGLGLRLIYFSYDVKMKEKGDIPEGYSVSREKKERFSLILESASTNQTSMYLCASSGAGELFFGEGSRLTVL.

The chain carries TRBV6-5 and TRBJ1-2, with TRBD1 as a possible D gene (5 bases). Germline V gene lookup returns CDR1 MNHEY and CDR2 SVGAGI. The CDR3 length is 13 residues. V was cut by 0 bases and J by 8 bases, with 10 bases left in between. CDR3 nucleotide sequence: TGTGCCAGCAGTTACTCAGGGGTTTTAGGCTACACCTTC. The encoded protein is CASSYSGVLGYTF.

The chain recombines TRBV6-5 with TRBJ1-2, with D possibly being TRBD1 (6 bases). The CDR3 is made up of 15 amino acids. Trimming cost V 1 base and J 4 bases, with 13 bases left between them. The germline V gene has CDR1 MNHEY and CDR2 SVGAGI. Here the CDR3 DNA reads TGTGCCAGCAGTTACTTGGGGGGGCAGGGCTATGGCTACACCTTC. This gives the protein CASSYLGGQGYGYTF.

V is TRBV6-4 and J is TRBJ1-6; 10 positions agree with TRBD1. The CDR3 sequence is 15 residues long. V was clipped by 0 bases and J by 10 bases; unmatched bases: 3. From germline, CDR1 is MRHNA and CDR2 SNTAGT. CDR3 in DNA: TGTGCCAGCAGTGACTCGACAGGGGGCAAATCACCCCTCCACTTT. Translated: CASSDSTGGKSPLHF.

The V gene is TRBV7-9, the J gene TRBJ1-1; D might be TRBD1 (5 bases). CDR1 is SEHNR, CDR2 FQNEAQ, per germline (reference sequence). V shed 5 bases and J shed 1 base, with 11 bases lying between them. The CDR3 runs 14 residues. CDR3 nucleotides: TGTGCCAGCAGCGCCCATCAGGGGAACACTGAAGCTTTCTTT. It is translated as CASSAHQGNTEAFF.

The chain links TRBV3-1 (or the pseudogene TRBV3-2) to TRBJ1-1; D not certain. The V and J ends lost 5 bases and 1 base respectively, with 8 bases between them. Per germline, CDR1 LGHDT and CDR2 YNNKEL (reference sequence). This CDR3 is 13 amino acids long. The CDR3 loop is CASSWGGNTEAFF. The CDR3 DNA is TGTGCCAGCAGCTGGGGAGGGAACACTGAAGCTTTCTTT.

The chain employs TRBV28 and TRBJ1-6, with no clear D. Trimming shortened V by 7 bases and J by 2 bases, and 9 bases separated the two germline ends. The CDR3 runs 14 residues. Germline assignment: CDR1 MDHEN and CDR2 SYDVKM. The CDR3 here is CASNRAAYNSPLHF. The CDR3 nucleotides are TGTGCCAGCAACCGGGCCGCCTATAATTCACCCCTCCACTTT. Supplemented by reference TRBV28 and TRBJ1-6, the full variable domain reads DVKVTQSSRYLVKRTGEKVFLECVQDMDHENMFWYRQDPGLGLRLIYFSYDVKMKEKGDIPEGYSVSREKKERFSLILESASTNQTSMYLCASNRAAYNSPLHFGNGTRLTVT.

V and J are TRBV10-1 and TRBJ2-7, with D possibly TRBD2 on 5 matching bases. Germline V lookup: CDR1 WNHNN, CDR2 SYGVQD (reference sequence). V gave up 7 bases and J gave up 1 base, with 20 bases separating them. The CDR3 extends over 16 amino acids. The CDR3 here is CASMIKGGFFSYEQYF. In nucleotides, the CDR3 is TGCGCCAGCATGATAAAAGGAGGATTCTTTTCCTACGAGCAGTACTTC.

The chain has TRBV12-5 and TRBJ2-5; D is unresolved. The V end lost 7 bases, the J end lost 2 bases, and 5 bases lay between the germline ends. The germline CDR1 and CDR2 sequences are LGHNT and FRNRAP. CDR3 length: 11 amino acids. For the CDR3, the DNA is TGTGCTAGTGTGAAGCAAGAGACCCAGTACTTC. Translation gives CASVKQETQYF.

The chain carries TRBV19 and TRBJ2-6; possibly TRBD1 for D (5 bases). V was pared by 0 bases and J by 1 base, with 7 bases between. In germline, CDR1 is LNHDA, CDR2 SQIVND (reference sequence). The CDR3 consists of 16 residues. CDR3: CASSIDQGSGANVLTF. The CDR3 coding sequence is TGTGCCAGTAGTATAGATCAGGGTTCTGGGGCCAACGTCCTGACTTTC.

This chain connects TRBV7-3 to TRBJ1-1, with a weak D call TRBD1 (5 bases). This CDR3 region has 15 residues. The V end lost 2 bases, the J end lost 1 base, and 11 bases lay between the germline ends. Germline CDR1 is SGHTA and CDR2 is FQGTGA. Here the CDR3 reads CASSLQGTSNTEAFF. For the CDR3, the DNA is TGTGCCAGCAGCTTACAGGGAACATCGAACACTGAAGCTTTCTTT. The whole variable domain, remainder taken from reference TRBV7-3 and TRBJ1-1, is GAGVSQTPSNKVTEKGKYVELRCDPISGHTALYWYRQSLGQGPEFLIYFQGTGAADDSGLPNDRFFAVRPEGSVSTLKIQRTERGDSAVYLCASSLQGTSNTEAFFGQGTRLTVV.

This clone is a singleton in its sample. The V call is TRBV7-3, the J call TRBJ1-5; D might be TRBD1 (5 bases). The CDR3 is made up of 13 amino acids. The V and J ends lost 0 bases and 9 bases respectively, with 9 bases between them. CDR1 SGHTA and CDR2 FQGTGA come from the germline V gene. This CDR3 is CASSLTGAPPQHF. In DNA, the CDR3 is TGTGCCAGCAGCTTAACCGGGGCACCGCCCCAGCATTTT.

This chain connects TRBV28 to TRBJ2-7; 8 bases are shared with TRBD1. The CDR3 runs to 17 residues. The ends lost 4 bases at V and 4 bases at J; junction bases unmatched: 15. The V gene's germline CDR1 is MDHEN and CDR2 SYDVKM. CDR3 sequence (DNA): TGTGCCAGCAGTTCCGTAGACCCGGGACAGGTTTTTTACGAGCAGTACTTC. Residues: CASSSVDPGQVFYEQYF.

This clone has just a few counts. The chain has TRBV27 and TRBJ1-1; D gene ambiguous. V gave up 6 bases and J gave up 5 bases, with 19 bases separating them. This CDR3 spans 15 amino acids. Germline loops: CDR1 MNHEY, CDR2 SMNVEV (reference sequence). For the CDR3, the DNA is TGTGCCAGCAGCCGGAGGACGTCCCTCGGGACTGAAGCTTTCTTT. It yields the protein CASSRRTSLGTEAFF.

The chain uses TRBV7-9 and TRBJ1-1; tentatively, D is TRBD1 (5 bases). The germline V gene has CDR1 SEHNR and CDR2 FQNEAQ (reference sequence). V lost 1 base and J 0 bases, leaving 9 bases between the germline ends. The CDR3 spans 15 residues. The CDR3 nucleotides read TGTGCCAGCAGCTTAGAGGACAAAATGAACACTGAAGCTTTCTTT. Protein sequence: CASSLEDKMNTEAFF. The variable domain in full, completed from reference TRBV7-9 and TRBJ1-1, reads DTGVSQNPRHKITKRGQNVTFRCDPISEHNRLYWYRQTLGQGPEFLTYFQNEAQLEKSRLLSDRFSAERPKGSFSTLEIQRTEQGDSAMYLCASSLEDKMNTEAFFGQGTRLTVV.

The V gene is TRBV28, the J gene TRBJ2-1; D is perhaps TRBD2 (6 bases). CDR3 size: 15 residues. CDR1 is MDHEN, CDR2 SYDVKM, per germline. V was cut by 3 bases and J by 3 bases, with 12 bases left in between. The CDR3 bases are TGTGCCAGCAGTTTGGAGGGGACCGTCTACAATGAGCAGTTCTTC. Translating it yields CASSLEGTVYNEQFF.

The rearrangement uses TRBV7-9 and TRBJ2-2, with D uncertain. The length of the CDR3 is 13 residues. Germline loops: CDR1 SEHNR, CDR2 FQNEAQ (reference sequence). V lost 0 bases to trimming and J lost 5 bases, with 4 bases between them. This chain's CDR3 is CASSLAPTGELFF. CDR3 sequence (DNA): TGTGCCAGCAGCTTAGCTCCAACCGGGGAGCTGTTTTTT.

The CDR3: CASSTLILFEQFF. In nucleotides, the CDR3 is TGTGCCAGTAGTACACTGATACTTTTTGAGCAGTTCTTC. This chain uses TRBV19 with TRBJ2-1; no firm D call. This CDR3 comprises 13 residues. CDR1 and CDR2 from the germline V gene are LNHDA and SQIVND (reference sequence). With 4 bases removed from V and 9 bases from J, the gap between germline ends came to 13 bases. The full variable domain, with the rest looked up from reference TRBV19 and TRBJ2-1, is DGGITQSPKYLFRKEGQNVTLSCEQNLNHDAMYWYRQDPGQGLRLIYYSQIVNDFQKGDIAEGYSVSREKKESFPLTVTSAQKNPTAFYLCASSTLILFEQFFGPGTRLTVL.

The J gene is TRBJ2-3, the V gene TRBV5-4, with TRBD2 matching over 12 bases. V was clipped by 4 bases and J by 4 bases; unmatched bases: 7. This CDR3 has 16 amino acids. Germline assignment: CDR1 SGHNT and CDR2 YYREEE (reference sequence). The CDR3, as DNA: TGTGCCAGCAGCCCCCGGCTAGCGGGGGGGCCAGATACGCAGTATTTT. This codes for CASSPRLAGGPDTQYF.

The chain is built from TRBV28 and TRBJ1-2, with 9 bases identical to TRBD1. V shed 5 bases, J shed 4 bases, and the junction held 11 bases outside the gene matches. Looked up from germline, CDR1 is MDHEN and CDR2 is SYDVKM. The CDR3 is 16 amino acids. CDR3 sequence reads: CASSPPGQGWGYGYTF. The CDR3 DNA follows: TGTGCCAGCAGTCCACCGGGACAGGGATGGGGCTATGGCTACACCTTC.